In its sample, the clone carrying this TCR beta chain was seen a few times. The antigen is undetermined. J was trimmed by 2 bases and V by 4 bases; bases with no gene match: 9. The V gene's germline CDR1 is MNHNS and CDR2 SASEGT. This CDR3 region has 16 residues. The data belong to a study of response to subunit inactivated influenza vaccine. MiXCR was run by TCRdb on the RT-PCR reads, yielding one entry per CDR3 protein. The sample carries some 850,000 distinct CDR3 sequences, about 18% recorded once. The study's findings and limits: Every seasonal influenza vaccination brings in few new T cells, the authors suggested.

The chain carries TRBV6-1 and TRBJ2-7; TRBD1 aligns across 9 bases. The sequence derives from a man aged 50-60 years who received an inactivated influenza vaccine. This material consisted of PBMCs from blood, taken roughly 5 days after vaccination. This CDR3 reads CASSAFLRDRAYEQYF. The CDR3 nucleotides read TGTGCCAGCAGTGCCTTCCTCCGGGACAGGGCCTACGAGCAGTACTTC.